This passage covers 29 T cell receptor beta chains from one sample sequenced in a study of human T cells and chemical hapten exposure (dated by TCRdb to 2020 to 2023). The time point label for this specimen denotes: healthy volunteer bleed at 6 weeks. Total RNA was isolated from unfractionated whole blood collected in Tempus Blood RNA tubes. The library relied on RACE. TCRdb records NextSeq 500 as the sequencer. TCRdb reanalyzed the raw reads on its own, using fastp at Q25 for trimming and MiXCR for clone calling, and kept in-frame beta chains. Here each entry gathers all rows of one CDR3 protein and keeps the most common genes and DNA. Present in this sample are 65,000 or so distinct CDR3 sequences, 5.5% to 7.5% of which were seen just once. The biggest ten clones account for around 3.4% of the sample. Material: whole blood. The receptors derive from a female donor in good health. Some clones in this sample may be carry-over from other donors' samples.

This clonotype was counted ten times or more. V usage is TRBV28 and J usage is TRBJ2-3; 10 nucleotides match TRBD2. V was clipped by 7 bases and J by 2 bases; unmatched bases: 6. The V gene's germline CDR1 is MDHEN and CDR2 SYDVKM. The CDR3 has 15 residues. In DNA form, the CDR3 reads TGTGCCAGCACCTTAGCGGGAGGCCTCACAGATACGCAGTATTTT. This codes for CASTLAGGLTDTQYF. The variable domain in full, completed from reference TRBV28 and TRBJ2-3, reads DVKVTQSSRYLVKRTGEKVFLECVQDMDHENMFWYRQDPGLGLRLIYFSYDVKMKEKGDIPEGYSVSREKKERFSLILESASTNQTSMYLCASTLAGGLTDTQYFGPGTRLTVL.

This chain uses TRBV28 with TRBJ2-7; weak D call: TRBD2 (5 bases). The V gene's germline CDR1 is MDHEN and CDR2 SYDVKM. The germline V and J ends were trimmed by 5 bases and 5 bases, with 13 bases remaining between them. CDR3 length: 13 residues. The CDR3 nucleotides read TGTGCCAGCAGTAACGGGGATAATGACGAGCAGTACTTC. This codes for CASSNGDNDEQYF.

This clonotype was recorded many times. CDR3 DNA sequence: TGTGCCAGCAGCCCCCTAGCGGGAGTCTACGAGCAGTACTTC. Its translation is CASSPLAGVYEQYF. The chain recombines TRBV7-2 with TRBJ2-7; 10 positions agree with TRBD2. In germline, CDR1 is SGHTA, CDR2 FQGNSA. With V trimmed by 5 bases and J by 3 bases, 4 bases remained unmatched. CDR3 length: 14 amino acids.

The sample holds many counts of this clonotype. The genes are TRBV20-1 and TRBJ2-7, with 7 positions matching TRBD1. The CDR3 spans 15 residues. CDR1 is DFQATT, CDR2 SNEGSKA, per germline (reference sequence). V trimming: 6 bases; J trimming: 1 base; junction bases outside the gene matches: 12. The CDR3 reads CSAPTPRGQSYEQYF. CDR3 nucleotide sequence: TGCAGTGCCCCCACCCCCCGGGGACAGTCCTACGAGCAGTACTTC.

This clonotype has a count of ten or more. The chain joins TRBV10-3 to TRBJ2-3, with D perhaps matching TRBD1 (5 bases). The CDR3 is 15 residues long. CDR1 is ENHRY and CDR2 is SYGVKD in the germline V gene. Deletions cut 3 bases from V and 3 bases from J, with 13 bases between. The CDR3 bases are TGTGCCATCAGTGAACTCCAGGGTTCGACAGATACGCAGTATTTT. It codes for CAISELQGSTDTQYF.

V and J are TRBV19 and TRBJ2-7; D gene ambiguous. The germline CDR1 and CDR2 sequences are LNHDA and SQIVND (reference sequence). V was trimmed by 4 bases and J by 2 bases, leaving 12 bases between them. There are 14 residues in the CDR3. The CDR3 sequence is CASSTRVSTYEQYF. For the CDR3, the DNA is TGTGCCAGTAGTACCCGCGTTTCGACCTACGAGCAGTACTTC.

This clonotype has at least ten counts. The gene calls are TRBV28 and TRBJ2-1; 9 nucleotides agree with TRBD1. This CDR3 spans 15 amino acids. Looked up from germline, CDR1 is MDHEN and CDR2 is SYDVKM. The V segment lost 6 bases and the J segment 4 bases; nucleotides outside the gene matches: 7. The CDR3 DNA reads TGTGCCAGCAGCCCGGGACAGGGACTTTACAATGAGCAGTTCTTC. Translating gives CASSPGQGLYNEQFF.

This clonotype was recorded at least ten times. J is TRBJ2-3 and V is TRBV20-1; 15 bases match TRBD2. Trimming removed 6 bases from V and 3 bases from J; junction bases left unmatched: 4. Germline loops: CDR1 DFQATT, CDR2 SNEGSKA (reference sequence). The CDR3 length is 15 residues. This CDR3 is CSARTSGRATDTQYF. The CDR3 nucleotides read TGCAGTGCGAGGACTAGCGGGAGGGCAACAGATACGCAGTATTTT.

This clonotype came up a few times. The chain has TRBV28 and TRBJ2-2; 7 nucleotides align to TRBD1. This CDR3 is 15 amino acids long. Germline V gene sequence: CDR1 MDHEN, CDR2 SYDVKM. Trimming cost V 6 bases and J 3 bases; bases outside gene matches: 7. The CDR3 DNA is TGTGCCAGCAGAATCCGGGACAGAGACACCGGGGAGCTGTTTTTT. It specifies CASRIRDRDTGELFF.

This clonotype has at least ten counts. This CDR3 is CASTNGLTNTEAFF. For the CDR3, the DNA is TGCGCCAGCACCAACGGACTCACGAACACTGAAGCTTTCTTT. The chain recombines TRBV5-1 with TRBJ1-1, with D unclear. CDR1 and CDR2 from the germline V gene are SGHRS and YFSETQ. Trimming pared 6 bases from V and 1 base from J, leaving 13 bases between. The CDR3 consists of 14 residues.

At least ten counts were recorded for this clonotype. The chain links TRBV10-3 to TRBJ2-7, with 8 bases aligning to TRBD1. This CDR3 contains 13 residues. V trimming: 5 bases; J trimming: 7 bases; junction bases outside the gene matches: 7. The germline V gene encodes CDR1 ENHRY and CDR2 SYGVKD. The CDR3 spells CAISPDRVLEQYF. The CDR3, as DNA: TGTGCCATCAGTCCGGACAGGGTTTTAGAGCAGTACTTC.

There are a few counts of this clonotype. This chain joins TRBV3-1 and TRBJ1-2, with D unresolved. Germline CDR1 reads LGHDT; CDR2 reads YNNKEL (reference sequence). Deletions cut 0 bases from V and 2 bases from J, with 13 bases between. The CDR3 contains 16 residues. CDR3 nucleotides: TGTGCCAGCAGCCAAGATCCTGGCAGGAAAAACTATGGCTACACCTTC. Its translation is CASSQDPGRKNYGYTF. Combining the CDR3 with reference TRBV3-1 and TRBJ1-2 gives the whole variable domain DTAVSQTPKYLVTQMGNDKSIKCEQNLGHDTMYWYKQDSKKFLKIMFSYNNKELIINETVPNRFSPKSPDKAHLNLHINSLELGDSAVYFCASSQDPGRKNYGYTFGSGTRLTVV.

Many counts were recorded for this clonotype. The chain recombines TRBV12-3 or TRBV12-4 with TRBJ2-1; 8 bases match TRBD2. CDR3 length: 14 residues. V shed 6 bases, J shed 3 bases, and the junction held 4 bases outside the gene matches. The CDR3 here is CASRLSGNYNEQFF. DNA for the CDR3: TGTGCCAGCAGGCTTAGCGGGAACTACAATGAGCAGTTCTTC.

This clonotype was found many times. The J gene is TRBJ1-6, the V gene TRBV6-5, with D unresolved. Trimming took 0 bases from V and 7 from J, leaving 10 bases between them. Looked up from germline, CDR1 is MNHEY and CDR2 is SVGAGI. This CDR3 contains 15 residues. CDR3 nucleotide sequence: TGTGCCAGCAGTTACTCGGATGCCCTAAATTCACCCCTCCACTTT. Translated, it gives CASSYSDALNSPLHF.

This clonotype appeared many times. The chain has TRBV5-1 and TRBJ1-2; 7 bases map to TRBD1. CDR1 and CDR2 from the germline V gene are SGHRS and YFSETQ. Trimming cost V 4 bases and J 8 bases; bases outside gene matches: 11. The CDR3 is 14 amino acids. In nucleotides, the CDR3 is TGCGCCAGCAGCCCACAACAGGGGTACGAGGGCTACACCTTC. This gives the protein CASSPQQGYEGYTF. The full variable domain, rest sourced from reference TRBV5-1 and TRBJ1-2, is KAGVTQTPRYLIKTRGQQVTLSCSPISGHRSVSWYQQTPGQGLQFLFEYFSETQRNKGNFPGRFSGRQFSNSRSEMNVSTLELGDSALYLCASSPQQGYEGYTFGSGTRLTVV.

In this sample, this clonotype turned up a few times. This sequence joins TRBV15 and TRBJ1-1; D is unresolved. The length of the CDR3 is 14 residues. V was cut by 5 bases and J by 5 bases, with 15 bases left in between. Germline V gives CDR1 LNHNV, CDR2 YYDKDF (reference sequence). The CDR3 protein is CATSALRSGTEAFF. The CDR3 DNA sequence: TGTGCCACCAGCGCCCTGAGGTCGGGTACTGAAGCTTTCTTT. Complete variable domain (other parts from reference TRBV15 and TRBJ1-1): DAMVIQNPRYQVTQFGKPVTLSCSQTLNHNVMYWYQQKSSQAPKLLFHYYDKDFNNEADTPDNFQSRRPNTSFCFLDIRSPGLGDTAMYLCATSALRSGTEAFFGQGTRLTVV.

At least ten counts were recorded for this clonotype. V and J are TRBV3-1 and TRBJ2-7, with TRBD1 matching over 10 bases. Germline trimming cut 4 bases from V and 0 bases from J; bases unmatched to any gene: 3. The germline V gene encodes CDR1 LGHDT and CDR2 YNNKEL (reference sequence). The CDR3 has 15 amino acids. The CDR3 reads CASSLRTGGSYEQYF. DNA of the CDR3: TGTGCCAGCAGCCTGCGGACAGGGGGCTCCTACGAGCAGTACTTC.

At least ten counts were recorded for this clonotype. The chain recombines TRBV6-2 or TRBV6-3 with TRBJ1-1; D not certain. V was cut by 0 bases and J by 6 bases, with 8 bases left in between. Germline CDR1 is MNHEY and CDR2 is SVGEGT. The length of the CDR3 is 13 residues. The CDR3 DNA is TGTGCCAGCAGTTACTCCTGGCCACCTGAAGCTTTCTTT. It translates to CASSYSWPPEAFF.

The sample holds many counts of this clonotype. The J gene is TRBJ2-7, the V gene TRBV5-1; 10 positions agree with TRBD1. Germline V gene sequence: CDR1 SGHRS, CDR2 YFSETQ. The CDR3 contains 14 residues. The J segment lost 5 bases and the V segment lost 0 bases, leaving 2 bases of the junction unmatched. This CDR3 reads CASSLGQGAHEQYF. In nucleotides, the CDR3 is TGCGCCAGCAGCTTGGGACAGGGGGCCCACGAGCAGTACTTC.

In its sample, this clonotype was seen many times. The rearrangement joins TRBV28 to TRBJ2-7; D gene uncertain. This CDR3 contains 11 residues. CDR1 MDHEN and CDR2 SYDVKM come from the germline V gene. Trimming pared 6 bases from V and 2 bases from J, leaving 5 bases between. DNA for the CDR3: TGTGCCAGCAGGTCTCCCTACGAGCAGTACTTC. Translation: CASRSPYEQYF.

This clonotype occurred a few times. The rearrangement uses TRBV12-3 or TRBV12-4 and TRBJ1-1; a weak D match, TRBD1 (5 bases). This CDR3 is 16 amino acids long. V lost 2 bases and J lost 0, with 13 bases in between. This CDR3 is CASSLPGYGMNTEAFF. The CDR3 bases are TGTGCCAGCAGTTTACCAGGGTATGGGATGAACACTGAAGCTTTCTTT.

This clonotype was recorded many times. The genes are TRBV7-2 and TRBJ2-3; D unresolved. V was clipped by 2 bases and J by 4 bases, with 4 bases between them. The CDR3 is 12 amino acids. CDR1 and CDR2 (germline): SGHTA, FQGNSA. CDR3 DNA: TGTGCCAGCAGCTTATATGCAGATACGCAGTATTTT. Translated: CASSLYADTQYF. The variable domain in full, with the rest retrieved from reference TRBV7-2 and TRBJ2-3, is GAGVSQSPSNKVTEKGKDVELRCDPISGHTALYWYRQSLGQGLEFLIYFQGNSAPDKSGLPSDRFSAERTGGSVSTLTIQRTQQEDSAVYLCASSLYADTQYFGPGTRLTVL.

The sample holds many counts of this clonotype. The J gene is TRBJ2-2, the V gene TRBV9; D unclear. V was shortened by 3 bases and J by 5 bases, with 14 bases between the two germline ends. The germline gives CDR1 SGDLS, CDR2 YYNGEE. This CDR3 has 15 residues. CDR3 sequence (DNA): TGTGCCAGCAGCGACGAGGCAGGTCAAACCGGGGAGCTGTTTTTT. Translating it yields CASSDEAGQTGELFF.

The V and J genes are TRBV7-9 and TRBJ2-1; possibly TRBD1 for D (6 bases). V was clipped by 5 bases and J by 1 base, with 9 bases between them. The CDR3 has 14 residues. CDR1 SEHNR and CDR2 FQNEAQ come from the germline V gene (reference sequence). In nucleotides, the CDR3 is TGTGCCAGCAGCCCAGGGGCTTCCTACAATGAGCAGTTCTTC. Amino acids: CASSPGASYNEQFF.

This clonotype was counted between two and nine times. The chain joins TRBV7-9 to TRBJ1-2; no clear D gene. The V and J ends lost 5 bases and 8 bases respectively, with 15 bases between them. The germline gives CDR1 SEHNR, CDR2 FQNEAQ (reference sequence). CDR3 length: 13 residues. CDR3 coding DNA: TGTGCCAGCAGCCTAACAACGACGGTGGGCTACACCTTC. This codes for CASSLTTTVGYTF.

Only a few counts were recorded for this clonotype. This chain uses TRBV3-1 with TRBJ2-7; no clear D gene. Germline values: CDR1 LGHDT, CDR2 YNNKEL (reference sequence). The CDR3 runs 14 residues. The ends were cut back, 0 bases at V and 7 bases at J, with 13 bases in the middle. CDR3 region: CASSQEGVEWEQYF. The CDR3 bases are TGTGCCAGCAGCCAAGAGGGCGTGGAATGGGAGCAGTACTTC.

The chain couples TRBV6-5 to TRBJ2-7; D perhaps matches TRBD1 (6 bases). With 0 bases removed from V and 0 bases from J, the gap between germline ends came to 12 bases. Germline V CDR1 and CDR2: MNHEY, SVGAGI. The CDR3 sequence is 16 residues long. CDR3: CASSYSMIRGSYEQYF. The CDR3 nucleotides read TGTGCCAGCAGTTACTCGATGATCAGGGGCTCCTACGAGCAGTACTTC.

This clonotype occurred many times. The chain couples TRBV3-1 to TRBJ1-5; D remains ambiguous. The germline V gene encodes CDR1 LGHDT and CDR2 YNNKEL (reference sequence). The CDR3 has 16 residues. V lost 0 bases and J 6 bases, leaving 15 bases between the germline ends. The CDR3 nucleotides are TGTGCCAGCAGCCAAGATTTGAGGCAGATATTTCAGCCCCAGCATTTT. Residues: CASSQDLRQIFQPQHF.

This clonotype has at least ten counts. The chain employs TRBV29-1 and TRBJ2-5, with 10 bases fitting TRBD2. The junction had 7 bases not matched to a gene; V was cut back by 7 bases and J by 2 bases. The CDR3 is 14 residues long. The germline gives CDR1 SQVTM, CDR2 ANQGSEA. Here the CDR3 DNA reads TGCAGCGCCCGGACTAGCGGTGCTCAAGAGACCCAGTACTTC. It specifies CSARTSGAQETQYF.